The 11 T cell receptor beta chains listed next were all sequenced from one sample in a study of blood T cell repertoires in COVID-19. This table comes from immunoSEQ multiplex PCR, and its TCRdb copy is limited to in-frame clones, with some not included. The sample carries more than 100,000 clones, 85% to 90% recorded once. Sequenced: peripheral blood. Source of these receptors: a woman in her 70s with acute or convalescent COVID-19.

The rearrangement links TRBV29-1 to TRBJ1-1, with D tentatively TRBD1 (5 bases). This CDR3 is built from 13 residues. The V end was cut by 7 bases, the J end by 4 bases, with 16 bases between. The germline gives CDR1 SQVTM, CDR2 ANQGSEA. The CDR3 nucleotides read TGCAGCGCTCTCAGCAGGGTGAGCACTGAAGCTTTCTTT. Translated: CSALSRVSTEAFF.

This clone has a handful of counts. The V gene is TRBV4-2, the J gene TRBJ2-7, with 8 nucleotides matching TRBD1. Germline V gives CDR1 LGHNA, CDR2 YNFKEQ. There are 16 residues in the CDR3. Losses at the gene ends were 1 base for V and 5 bases for J; bases not matched to a gene: 10. The CDR3 protein is CASSQAEDRVFHEQYF. The CDR3 region has the DNA TGTGCCAGCAGCCAAGCCGAGGACAGGGTTTTCCACGAGCAGTACTTC.

The V call is TRBV19, the J call TRBJ1-5, with D tentatively TRBD1 (6 bases). Germline-derived CDR1 and CDR2 are LNHDA and SQIVND (reference sequence). The CDR3 length is 15 residues. V was shortened by 5 bases and J by 6 bases, with 17 bases between the two germline ends. The CDR3 nucleotides read TGTGCCAGTAGTGTCGGATCAGGGGTAGTTCAGCCCCAGCATTTT. It specifies CASSVGSGVVQPQHF.

The chain uses TRBV5-1 and TRBJ1-4, with TRBD1 as a possible D gene (5 bases). The CDR3 runs to 15 residues. V was clipped by 0 bases and J by 3 bases, with 9 bases between them. Germline values: CDR1 SGHRS, CDR2 YFSETQ. The CDR3 reads CASSLAGVANEKLFF. In DNA form, the CDR3 reads TGCGCCAGCAGCTTGGCGGGGGTCGCTAATGAAAAACTGTTTTTT.

The CDR3 bases are TGTGCCAGCAGCACAGGACTAGCGGCATACAATGAGCAGTTCTTC. This encodes CASSTGLAAYNEQFF. This chain links TRBV5-5 with TRBJ2-1; 10 bases agree with TRBD2. Germline assignment: CDR1 SGHKS and CDR2 YYEKEE (reference sequence). The CDR3 spans 15 residues. V lost 4 bases to trimming and J lost 4 bases; unmatched junction nucleotides: 5. Supplemented by reference TRBV5-5 and TRBJ2-1, the full variable domain reads DAGVTQSPTHLIKTRGQQVTLRCSPISGHKSVSWYQQVLGQGPQFIFQYYEKEERGRGNFPDRFSARQFPNYSSELNVNALLLGDSALYLCASSTGLAAYNEQFFGPGTRLTVL.

The chain joins TRBV4-1 to TRBJ1-2, with a possible D match to TRBD1 (6 bases). The CDR3 runs to 15 residues. Between the trimmed V and J ends, which lost 1 base and 5 bases, there was a span of 14 bases. Germline V gene data show CDR1 as MGHRA and CDR2 as YSYEKL. CDR3 in amino acids: CASSQVDGQNYGYTF. As DNA, the CDR3 is TGCGCCAGCAGCCAAGTAGATGGACAGAATTATGGCTACACCTTC.

The chain couples TRBV6-1 to TRBJ1-3, with D tentatively TRBD1 (6 bases). Trimming took off 3 bases at V and 2 bases at J, with 14 bases between the two ends. This CDR3 has 16 residues. CDR1 is MNHNS and CDR2 is SASEGT in the germline V gene. CDR3 region: CASSEWAGATGNTIYF. As DNA, the CDR3 is TGTGCCAGCAGTGAGTGGGCAGGGGCAACTGGAAACACCATATATTTT.

The chain couples TRBV9 to TRBJ2-5; 7 nucleotides align to TRBD1. The germline V gene has CDR1 SGDLS and CDR2 YYNGEE. V was clipped by 4 bases and J by 2 bases; unmatched bases: 5. The CDR3 runs to 14 residues. CDR3 DNA: TGTGCCAGCAGCTCCCAGGGGGTTCAAGAGACCCAGTACTTC. Protein sequence: CASSSQGVQETQYF.

This chain links TRBV29-1 with TRBJ2-7, with TRBD1 matching 7 bases. The germline CDR1 and CDR2 sequences are SQVTM and ANQGSEA. The length of the CDR3 is 13 residues. The V gene end was trimmed by 1 base and the J gene end by 3 bases; junction bases not matched to a gene: 3. The CDR3 coding sequence is TGCAGCGTTGAAGCATGGGACAGCTACGAGCAGTACTTC. Protein product: CSVEAWDSYEQYF.

The chain carries TRBV7-2 and TRBJ1-1; D is undetermined. Trimming removed 5 bases from V and 8 bases from J, with 15 bases in between. Germline assignment: CDR1 SGHTA and CDR2 FQGNSA. This CDR3 is built from 13 residues. The CDR3 is CASSPGGGREAFF. The CDR3, as DNA: TGTGCCAGCAGCCCCGGTGGAGGGAGGGAAGCTTTCTTT. The entire variable domain, with the rest obtained from reference TRBV7-2 and TRBJ1-1, is as follows: GAGVSQSPSNKVTEKGKDVELRCDPISGHTALYWYRQSLGQGLEFLIYFQGNSAPDKSGLPSDRFSAERTGGSVSTLTIQRTQQEDSAVYLCASSPGGGREAFFGQGTRLTVV.

V is TRBV7-2 and J is TRBJ2-1; weak D call: TRBD2 (6 bases). V lost 5 bases and J 6 bases, leaving 20 bases between the germline ends. CDR1 is SGHTA, CDR2 FQGNSA, per germline. The CDR3 extends over 16 amino acids. In DNA form, the CDR3 reads TGTGCCAGCAGCAGCGGTCCCGGGACTCGTCTCAATGAGCAGTTCTTC. This codes for CASSSGPGTRLNEQFF.